The 15 T cell receptor beta chains below come from one sample, sequenced in a study of OX40 agonist ivuxolimab in advanced cancers. The assay was immunoSEQ multiplex PCR, and TCRdb's table has in-frame clones only and misses some. The sample includes tens of thousands of clones, roughly 80% seen only once; the top ten take more than 2%. The specimen comprised CD4+ or CD8+ T cells sorted from blood, sampled in a trial of the OX40 agonist ivuxolimab. These receptors all come from an adult with an advanced solid tumor such as melanoma, head and neck, liver or kidney cancer.

V and J are TRBV10-2 and TRBJ1-3; D uncertain. Trimming stripped 2 bases from V and 0 bases from J, with 11 bases between. There are 16 residues in the CDR3. CDR1 WSHSY and CDR2 SAAADI come from the germline V gene. CDR3 coding DNA: TGCGCCAGCAGTGAGATCTGGGCTAGCTCTGGAAACACCATATATTTT. It is translated as CASSEIWASSGNTIYF.

This clone has a handful of counts. Other nucleotide sequences from this sample produce the same CDR3. The CDR3 is CASSEGSNQPQHF. The CDR3 nucleotides read TGTGCCAGCAGTGAAGGAAGCAATCAGCCCCAGCATTTT. The chain uses TRBV6-4 and TRBJ1-5, with D uncertain. V was trimmed by 3 bases and J by 1 base, leaving 4 bases between them. This CDR3 comprises 13 residues. Germline V gives CDR1 MRHNA, CDR2 SNTAGT.

This clone was observed a single time. The chain uses TRBV19 and TRBJ1-3; D perhaps matches TRBD1 (6 bases). V was cut by 3 bases and J by 0 bases, with 18 bases left in between. The CDR3 runs 18 residues. CDR1 and CDR2 from the germline V gene are LNHDA and SQIVND (reference sequence). In nucleotides, the CDR3 is TGTGCCAGTAGTATTGCGTCCCCAAAGGACAGCTCTGGAAACACCATATATTTT. Its protein product is CASSIASPKDSSGNTIYF. The full variable domain, completed using reference TRBV19 and TRBJ1-3, is DGGITQSPKYLFRKEGQNVTLSCEQNLNHDAMYWYRQDPGQGLRLIYYSQIVNDFQKGDIAEGYSVSREKKESFPLTVTSAQKNPTAFYLCASSIASPKDSSGNTIYFGEGSWLTVV.

This chain joins TRBV5-4 and TRBJ2-7; the D is unclear. The CDR3 spans 14 residues. V was trimmed by 6 bases and J by 0 bases, leaving 13 bases between them. The V gene's germline CDR1 is SGHNT and CDR2 YYREEE (reference sequence). The CDR3 DNA reads TGTGCCAGCACATCCCCGTCAAACTCCTACGAGCAGTACTTC. It is translated as CASTSPSNSYEQYF.

V usage is TRBV7-3 and J usage is TRBJ1-1, with 10 bases that match TRBD1. Trimming removed 5 bases from V and 4 bases from J; junction bases left unmatched: 7. Germline CDR1 SGHTA, CDR2 FQGTGA. This CDR3 comprises 15 residues. This chain's CDR3 is CASSLGDRGSTEAFF. For the CDR3, the DNA is TGTGCCAGCAGCCTGGGGGACAGGGGAAGCACTGAAGCTTTCTTT.

A word on this clone: A read error may account for a junction end that differs from germline. The chain couples TRBV7-7 to TRBJ2-1, with 13 bases that match TRBD2. The germline V gene encodes CDR1 SSHAT and CDR2 FNYEAQ (reference sequence). The CDR3 has 14 residues. CDR3 sequence reads: CASSLGLAGDEQFF. The CDR3 DNA sequence: TGTGCTAGCAGCTTAGGACTAGCGGGAGATGAGCAGTTCTTC.

The J gene is TRBJ2-3, the V gene TRBV2; 7 bases line up with TRBD2. Germline V lookup: CDR1 SNHLY, CDR2 FYNNEI. Trimming took 7 bases from V and 4 from J; bases not matched to a gene: 8. The CDR3 is made up of 14 amino acids. In DNA form, the CDR3 reads TGTGCCAGCACCCCTGGGAGGGGAGCAGATACGCAGTATTTT. Its protein product is CASTPGRGADTQYF.

This clone occurred a few times. This sequence joins TRBV28 and TRBJ1-1; unclear D gene. The ends were cut back, 2 bases at V and 13 bases at J, with 14 bases in the middle. The V gene's germline CDR1 is MDHEN and CDR2 SYDVKM. The CDR3 consists of 12 residues. CDR3 amino acids: CASSLVRYYLFF. The CDR3, as DNA: TGTGCCAGCAGTTTAGTACGCTATTATCTTTTCTTT.

The rearrangement joins TRBV27 to TRBJ2-7; no clear D. Germline lookup yields CDR1 MNHEY and CDR2 SMNVEV (reference sequence). This CDR3 contains 14 residues. V shed 5 bases and J shed 0 bases, with 11 bases lying between them. The CDR3 sequence: CASSSLSSSYEQYF. The CDR3 DNA sequence: TGTGCCAGCAGTAGCTTGTCGAGCTCCTACGAGCAGTACTTC.

The V and J genes are TRBV7-9 and TRBJ2-5; maybe TRBD2 (6 bases). Germline V gene lookup returns CDR1 SEHNR and CDR2 FQNEAQ (reference sequence). The CDR3 contains 16 residues. The V and J ends lost 3 bases and 1 base respectively, with 15 bases between them. Written as DNA, the CDR3 is TGTGCCAGCAGCTTTAGTGGAGGGGTTAGCCAAGAGACCCAGTACTTC. Its translation is CASSFSGGVSQETQYF. The full variable domain, in which reference TRBV7-9 and TRBJ2-5 provide the parts outside the CDR3, is DTGVSQNPRHKITKRGQNVTFRCDPISEHNRLYWYRQTLGQGPEFLTYFQNEAQLEKSRLLSDRFSAERPKGSFSTLEIQRTEQGDSAMYLCASSFSGGVSQETQYFGPGTRLLVL.

This clone has a single count. This chain links TRBV6-5 with TRBJ2-7, with 7 nucleotides matching TRBD1. The CDR3 contains 14 residues. V lost 6 bases, J lost 4 bases, and 9 bases stayed unmatched. Germline assignment: CDR1 MNHEY and CDR2 SVGAGI. The CDR3 loop reads CASRRPGQTYEQYF. The CDR3 DNA reads as TGTGCCAGCAGACGCCCGGGACAGACGTACGAGCAGTACTTC.

The chain recombines TRBV9 with TRBJ2-7; TRBD2 might be the D (5 bases). Germline-derived CDR1 and CDR2 are SGDLS and YYNGEE. The CDR3 loop spans 15 amino acids. The ends were cut back, 0 bases at V and 0 bases at J, with 10 bases in the middle. The CDR3 DNA sequence: TGTGCCAGCAGCGTAGATGAGGGAACCTCCTACGAGCAGTACTTC. It yields the protein CASSVDEGTSYEQYF.

The CDR3 loop is CASSFFPGQTTGTGELFF. In DNA form, the CDR3 reads TGCGCCAGCAGCTTTTTCCCGGGACAGACAACCGGGACCGGGGAGCTGTTTTTT. This chain links TRBV5-1 with TRBJ2-2; 7 bases agree with TRBD1. The germline gives CDR1 SGHRS, CDR2 YFSETQ. Losses at the gene ends were 2 bases for V and 5 bases for J; bases not matched to a gene: 15. There are 18 residues in the CDR3.

V gene TRBV19 combines with J gene TRBJ1-5; 11 positions agree with TRBD1. Germline CDR1 LNHDA, CDR2 SQIVND (reference sequence). The J segment lost 2 bases and the V segment lost 4 bases, leaving 7 bases of the junction unmatched. The CDR3 sequence is 17 residues long. As DNA, the CDR3 is TGTGCCAGTAGTAGCCGCTGGACAGGGGGCCGCAATCAGCCCCAGCATTTT. Translation: CASSSRWTGGRNQPQHF.

The chain uses TRBV19 and TRBJ1-5, with a possible D match to TRBD1 (5 bases). V was trimmed by 3 bases and J by 5 bases, leaving 14 bases between them. This CDR3 has 15 residues. Germline CDR1 reads LNHDA; CDR2 reads SQIVND (reference sequence). CDR3 coding DNA: TGTGCCAGTAGTATTGCGTTCAGGGTTGATCAGCCCCAGCATTTT. Amino acid sequence: CASSIAFRVDQPQHF.